These T cell receptor beta chains were read from a single sample in a study of shared T cell receptors in the human thymus. Assay: immunoSEQ multiplex PCR; the TCRdb copy retains only in-frame clones and omits some. The sample has some 400,000 clones; around 95% are singletons. Sequenced input: thymocytes. The source is a human donor. Each CDR3 is given without its conserved first and last residue. Not every row has a clone size; where given, it reads once, few, many or a size class.

clone size | V gene | CDR3 protein
. | TRBV25-1 | ASSPGQNSPLH
. | TRBV6-4 | ASRGTSGRLDTGELF
. | TRBV11-2 | ASSLVGRYSNQPQH
. | TRBV11-2 | ASSYLRDYLEQF
few | TRBV11-3 | AIPYEQY
once | TRBV5-1 | ASSLMDLASEQY
. | TRBV4-1 | ASSQATSGTGELF
. | TRBV5-5 | ASSLGFGNQPQH
once | TRBV10-2 | ASSALAGPTQGETQY
. | TRBV14 | ASSSRTGTNTEAF
once | TRBV2 | ASKVLAGGADTQY
. | TRBV7-2 | ASSFVFGDRATDTQY
. | TRBV25-1 | ASRPGPLSGGEAQY
. | TRBV6-4 | ASSDSNTSGTPDTQY
. | TRBV5-6 | ASSTPGPGDEKLF
once | TRBV28 | ASSFRTSGRAWNEQF
. | TRBV4-3 | ASRIQGANYGYT
. | TRBV7-9 | ASSSRTSGGTDTQY
. | TRBV18 | ASSPQREGNEQF
. | TRBV28 | ASSSSGRPVWNEQY
. | TRBV2 | AIRTVAYEQY
. | TRBV4-1 | ASSQDLGLAGSTGELF
. | TRBV15 | ATITAWGSGNTEAF
. | TRBV4-2 | ASSLRDYNYNEQF
. | TRBV5-6 | ASSLDRGRSGNTIY
once | TRBV14 | ASSLGQGASGANVLT
. | TRBV5-1 | ASSTGEKQDTQY
. | TRBV21-1 | ASSKGSPRGQETQY
. | TRBV18 | ASSRTGARRDEQY
. | TRBV6-6 | ASSKPLRATNEKLF
. | TRBV6-4 | ASSPGQNTEAF
. | TRBV5-1 | ASRPGQGDYGYT
. | TRBV2 | ASSVETPYNEQF
. | TRBV29-1 | TAADGGIGYT
. | TRBV28 | ASSPRDRGDDTQY
. | TRBV10-3 | AISLPQGSYNEQF
. | TRBV30 | AWSGESTDTQY
once | TRBV28 | ASSVLLHSNTEAF
. | TRBV5-4 | ASSLGGGEADTQY
once | TRBV19 | ASSIGVRWRTGFSSYNEQF
. | TRBV27 | ASSLRDPPRDTQY
once | TRBV2 | AKRGVTTEAF
once | TRBV5-1 | ASSFGLAGEGQETQY
. | TRBV28 | ASSLYGTGGHEQY
. | TRBV28 | ASIQRASSGNTIY
. | TRBV5-6 | ASSAKRTGPNTGELF
. | TRBV27 | ASSYGGGRAPVEQF
. | TRBV27 | ASSSGGGNEQY
. | TRBV5-8 | ASSSPDTEAF
. | TRBV6-1 | ASSVGTGEETQY
. | TRBV4-1 | ASSQDERATNTGELF
. | TRBV28 | ASSLCSRTSGSGGTGELF
. | TRBV11-3 | ASGRTSGYSNEQF
. | TRBV4-1 | ASSQDEGSYEQY